One sample yielded the 4 T cell receptor beta chains listed below, sequenced in a study of Graves' ophthalmopathy and Graves' hyperthyroidism. Transcripts of RNA were the source for amplifying TCR beta CDR3 regions. RT-PCR was first run with HTBI primers, then multiplex PCR in a second round. Using its own MiXCR run on the multiplex PCR reads, TCRdb lists one record per CDR3 protein. The data contain around 400,000 distinct CDR3 sequences, 15% to 20% of them singletons. Sequencing was performed on peripheral blood. These receptors all come from a woman between 18 and 29 years old with Graves' ophthalmopathy.

This clonotype was found many times. The V call is TRBV6-2 or TRBV6-3, the J call TRBJ1-5; D remains unclear. CDR3 length: 21 amino acids. The germline V gene has CDR1 MNHEY and CDR2 SVGEGT. V was trimmed by 2 bases and J by 4 bases, leaving 30 bases between them. The chain's CDR3 is CASSYTQLGSRLDKTNQPQHF. CDR3 in DNA: TGTGCCAGCAGTTACACGCAGCTGGGTAGCAGGCTTGATAAGACAAATCAGCCCCAGCATTTT.

The chain employs TRBV29-1 and TRBJ2-7; 12 bases match TRBD2. Germline CDR1 is SQVTM and CDR2 is ANQGSEA. Losses at the gene ends were 4 bases for V and 0 bases for J; bases not matched to a gene: 10. The CDR3 length is 17 residues. The CDR3 region has the DNA TGCAGCGTTGTTACGCCAATGACTAGCGGGAGCTCCTACGAGCAGTACTTC. Translated: CSVVTPMTSGSSYEQYF.

This clonotype was observed many times. The chain recombines TRBV28 with TRBJ2-1; a weak D match, TRBD2 (5 bases). The V end lost 0 bases, the J end lost 9 bases, and 12 bases lay between the germline ends. This CDR3 is built from 14 residues. CDR1 MDHEN and CDR2 SYDVKM come from the germline V gene. This CDR3 reads CASSLWVHTSEQFF. The CDR3, as DNA: TGTGCCAGCAGTTTATGGGTCCACACTAGTGAGCAGTTCTTC.

This clonotype was recorded many times. The gene calls are TRBV10-1 and TRBJ2-7; the D gene is possibly TRBD2 (7 bases). Per germline, CDR1 WNHNN and CDR2 SYGVQD (reference sequence). Trimming removed 4 bases at V and 5 bases at J, with 15 bases between. The CDR3 has 14 residues. CDR3 sequence: CASSGGGPPNEQYF. The CDR3 nucleotides read TGCGCCAGCAGTGGCGGGGGCCCCCCGAACGAGCAGTACTTC.